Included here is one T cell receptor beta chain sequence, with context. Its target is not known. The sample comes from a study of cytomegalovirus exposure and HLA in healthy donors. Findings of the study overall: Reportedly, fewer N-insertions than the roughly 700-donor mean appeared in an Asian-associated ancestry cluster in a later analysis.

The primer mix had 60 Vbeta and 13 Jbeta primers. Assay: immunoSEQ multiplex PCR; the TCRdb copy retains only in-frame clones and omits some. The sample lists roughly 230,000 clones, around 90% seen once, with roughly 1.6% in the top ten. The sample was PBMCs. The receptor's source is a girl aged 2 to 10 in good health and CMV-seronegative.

The CDR3, as DNA: TGTGCCAGCAGCTTGGAGGGGTCAGTCTCCTACGAGCAGTACTTC. Protein: CASSLEGSVSYEQYF. The chain couples TRBV5-4 to TRBJ2-7; D possibly corresponds to TRBD1 (5 bases). V lost 0 bases, J lost 0 bases, and 10 bases lay in between. CDR1 and CDR2 (germline): SGHNT, YYREEE (reference sequence). The length of the CDR3 is 15 residues.